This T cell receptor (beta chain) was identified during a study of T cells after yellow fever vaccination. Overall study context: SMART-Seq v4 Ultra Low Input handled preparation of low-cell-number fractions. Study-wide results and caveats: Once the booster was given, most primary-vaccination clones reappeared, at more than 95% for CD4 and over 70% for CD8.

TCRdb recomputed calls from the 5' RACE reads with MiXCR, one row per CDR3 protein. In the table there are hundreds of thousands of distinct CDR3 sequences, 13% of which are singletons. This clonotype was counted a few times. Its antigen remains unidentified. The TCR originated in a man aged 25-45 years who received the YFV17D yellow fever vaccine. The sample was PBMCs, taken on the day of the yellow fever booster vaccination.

CDR3 amino acids: CASSQSKADTQYF. Written as DNA, the CDR3 is TGTGCCAGCAGCCAGTCCAAGGCAGATACGCAGTATTTT. This chain uses TRBV3-1 with TRBJ2-3; D unclear. The length of the CDR3 is 13 residues. In germline, CDR1 is LGHDT, CDR2 YNNKEL (reference sequence). V was clipped by 3 bases and J by 4 bases, with 8 bases between them.